Each of the 7 T cell receptor beta chains below was sequenced from the same sample in a study of shared clonotypes between healthy human individuals. This table comes from immunoSEQ multiplex PCR, and its TCRdb copy is limited to in-frame clones, with some not included. The sample includes around 1.5 million clones, 95% to 99% of them seen just once. Sample: naive CD4+ T cells sorted from blood. The subset: CD45RA+ positively selected. These receptors all come from a man younger than 45 in good health.

V and J are TRBV28 and TRBJ2-7, with TRBD2 matching 7 bases. Germline CDR1 MDHEN, CDR2 SYDVKM. With V trimmed by 4 bases and J by 4 bases, 13 bases remained unmatched. The CDR3 is 16 amino acids. The CDR3 reads CASSSPRGREGYEQYF. The DNA for the CDR3 is TGTGCCAGCAGTTCTCCCAGAGGGAGGGAGGGATACGAGCAGTACTTC. The whole variable domain, filled in from reference TRBV28 and TRBJ2-7, reads DVKVTQSSRYLVKRTGEKVFLECVQDMDHENMFWYRQDPGLGLRLIYFSYDVKMKEKGDIPEGYSVSREKKERFSLILESASTNQTSMYLCASSSPRGREGYEQYFGPGTRLTVT.

V and J are TRBV10-2 and TRBJ2-7; 7 bases are shared with TRBD2. The germline V gene has CDR1 WSHSY and CDR2 SAAADI. CDR3 length equals 12 residues. Losses at the gene ends were 9 bases for V and 4 bases for J; bases not matched to a gene: 6. CDR3 loop: CASQRDSYEQYF. The CDR3, as DNA: TGCGCCAGTCAGCGGGATTCTTACGAGCAGTACTTC.

The V and J genes are TRBV10-3 and TRBJ2-7; tentatively, D is TRBD2 (6 bases). The germline CDR1 and CDR2 sequences are ENHRY and SYGVKD. Trimming cost V 2 bases and J 5 bases, with 16 bases left between them. The CDR3 covers 15 residues. CDR3 residues: CAISEPFGTSHEQYF. DNA for the CDR3: TGTGCCATCAGTGAGCCTTTTGGGACTTCGCACGAGCAGTACTTC.

This clone was recorded only once. The chain is built from TRBV19 and TRBJ1-3; D remains unclear. V was clipped by 6 bases and J by 0 bases, with 12 bases between them. The CDR3 has 15 amino acids. Per the germline V gene, CDR1 is LNHDA and CDR2 is SQIVND (reference sequence). CDR3 in DNA: TGTGCCAGTAGGAGAGGAACAAGCTCTGGAAACACCATATATTTT. Its protein product is CASRRGTSSGNTIYF.

This chain links TRBV4-1 with TRBJ2-6; perhaps TRBD2 as D (5 bases). With 4 bases removed from V and 5 bases from J, the gap between germline ends came to 9 bases. The CDR3 has 14 residues. CDR1 and CDR2 from the germline V gene are MGHRA and YSYEKL. The CDR3 coding sequence is TGCGCCAGCAGCCCGGTCGGGAGGGCCAACGTCCTGACTTTC. This encodes CASSPVGRANVLTF.

J is TRBJ2-3 and V is TRBV6-5; D not certain. Germline lookup yields CDR1 MNHEY and CDR2 SVGAGI. Trimming cost V 2 bases and J 9 bases, with 15 bases left between them. The CDR3 extends over 14 amino acids. The CDR3 DNA reads TGTGCCAGCAGTTACGGGGTTGGAAGGGCAACGCAGTATTTT. It yields the protein CASSYGVGRATQYF.

V usage is TRBV6-1 and J usage is TRBJ2-3, with D perhaps matching TRBD2 (7 bases). Germline CDR1 and CDR2: MNHNS and SASEGT. Trimming removed 0 bases from V and 5 bases from J, with 18 bases in between. CDR3 length: 17 residues. CDR3 DNA: TGTGCCAGCAGTGAAGCTATGGGGGCGGGAGAATTAGATACGCAGTATTTT. Its translation is CASSEAMGAGELDTQYF.